These T cell receptor beta chains were read from a single sample in a study of identical twins. TCRdb ran MiXCR on the 5' RACE reads and lists one entry per CDR3 protein. The profile shows fewer than 500,000 distinct CDR3 sequences, 13% to 15% of them singletons. The data also belong to a second study, concerning yellow fever vaccine responses in identical twins.

The sample was CD4+ T cells sorted from blood. The receptor set was obtained from a woman aged 18-29 years in good health. The CDR3 runs from the conserved cysteine through the conserved F or W. A D gene is named only where the DNA matches it firmly. Clone size is shown for a subset of rows, as once, few, many or a class of expanded clone.

D gene	V gene	J gene	clone size	CDR3 DNA	CDR3 protein
.	TRBV20-1	TRBJ1-1	many	TGCAGTGCTAACCGGGAGTTGCGCACTGAAGCTTTCTTT	CSANRELRTEAFF
.	TRBV15	TRBJ2-5	few	TGTGCCACCAGCAGAGCCAGCCAAGAGACCCAGTACTTC	CATSRASQETQYF
TRBD2	TRBV4-3	TRBJ2-3	few	TGCGCCAGCAGCCAAGAGAGCGGGATAGGGTCAGATACGCAGTATTTT	CASSQESGIGSDTQYF
.	TRBV3-1	TRBJ2-7	few	TGTGCCAGCAGTCGACGGTCAGTACACGAGCAGTACTTC	CASSRRSVHEQYF
TRBD2	TRBV7-6	TRBJ2-7	.	TGTGCCAGCAGCCTGATATCAGCTACTAGCGGTAACGAGCAGTACTTC	CASSLISATSGNEQYF
.	TRBV20-1	TRBJ2-1	.	TGCAGTGCTAGAGACCCAAGGGCCTACAATGAGCAGTTCTTC	CSARDPRAYNEQFF
TRBD1	TRBV20-1	TRBJ2-1	few	TGCAGTGCTAGACCCACGAGTGGACAGGGATCTTACAATGAGCAGTTCTTC	CSARPTSGQGSYNEQFF
.	TRBV7-2	TRBJ2-2	few	TGTGCCAGCAGCTTCGACAGGGGAGGGACCGGGGAGCTGTTTTTT	CASSFDRGGTGELFF
.	TRBV11-1	TRBJ2-7	.	TGTGCCAGCAGCTTATTTATTCTAAGGAGAACCAACTCCTACGAGCAGTACTTC	CASSLFILRRTNSYEQYF
.	TRBV9	TRBJ2-2	once	TGTGCCAGCAGTTTAGGGACAACGAACACCGGGGAGCTGTTTTTT	CASSLGTTNTGELFF
TRBD2	TRBV5-8	TRBJ2-1	.	TGTGCCAGCAGCCGCGGGGGAGTAATCTACAATGAGCAGTTCTTC	CASSRGGVIYNEQFF
TRBD1	TRBV19	TRBJ1-6	few	TGTGCCAGTAGTATCCTGGACAGGGGTAATTCACCCCTCCACTTT	CASSILDRGNSPLHF
.	TRBV11-2	TRBJ2-5	few	TGTGCCAGCAGATCCCGTTCTAGCGTGGAGACCCAGTACTTC	CASRSRSSVETQYF
TRBD1	TRBV7-2	TRBJ1-1	.	TGTGCCAGCAGCTTAGCGCACCCCAGGGGGCTTGGGAACACTGAAGCTTTCTTT	CASSLAHPRGLGNTEAFF
TRBD2	TRBV7-2	TRBJ2-3	many	TGTGCCAGCAGCTTAGTAGGTACTAGCGGTGGAGATACGCAGTATTTT	CASSLVGTSGGDTQYF
.	TRBV6-1	TRBJ2-3	.	TGTGCCAGCAGGGATCGCGCGGGGGCAAACACAGATACGCAGTATTTT	CASRDRAGANTDTQYF
.	TRBV6-6	TRBJ2-7	.	TGTGCCAGCAGGAGACAGAGCTCCTACGAGCAGTACTTC	CASRRQSSYEQYF
.	TRBV7-2	TRBJ1-1	few	TGTGCCAGCAGCTTACCTAGAGACAGGCCGAACACTGAAGCTTTCTTT	CASSLPRDRPNTEAFF
TRBD1	TRBV6-1	TRBJ1-5	few	TGTGCCAGCAGCCCCGACAGGGGAGACAATCAGCCCCAGCATTTT	CASSPDRGDNQPQHF
TRBD1	TRBV25-1	TRBJ1-5	many	TGTGCCAGCAGTGAAGCGGGGACAGGGTATAATCAGCCCCAGCATTTT	CASSEAGTGYNQPQHF
.	TRBV27	TRBJ2-5	.	TGTGCCAGCAGACGCTGGTCCCGAGAGACCCAGTACTTC	CASRRWSRETQYF
TRBD1	TRBV6-1	TRBJ2-3	few	TGTGCCGGGTCGACAGGGGCACTTTCGCATACGCAGTATTTT	CAGSTGALSHTQYF
TRBD1	TRBV4-3	TRBJ1-2	few	TGCGCCAGCAGCCAAGATGCCGGGGACAGCAACTATGGCTACACCTTC	CASSQDAGDSNYGYTF
TRBD1	TRBV6-2/TRBV6-3	TRBJ1-1	.	TGTGCCAGCAGTTTCCAGGGGGTGAACACTGAAGCTTTCTTT	CASSFQGVNTEAFF
.	TRBV20-1	TRBJ1-5	few	TGCAGTGCCGGACTCTCCAATGGTGGGCAGCCCCAGCATTTT	CSAGLSNGGQPQHF
.	TRBV7-3	TRBJ2-5	.	TGTGCCAGCAGTCAATCTATACGAGAGACCCAGTACTTC	CASSQSIRETQYF
TRBD2	TRBV4-1	TRBJ2-1	.	TGCGCCAGCAGCCAAGACCTTCTGTCCGGGACTAGCGGGAGGAATGAGCAGTTCTTC	CASSQDLLSGTSGRNEQFF
.	TRBV20-1	TRBJ2-1	few	TGCAGTGCCACCCCCGGGGAGACCAAATACAATGAGCAGTTCTTC	CSATPGETKYNEQFF
.	TRBV27	TRBJ2-4	few	TGTGCCAGCAGTTGGGACAAAGCCAAAAACATTCAGTACTTC	CASSWDKAKNIQYF
TRBD2	TRBV7-2	TRBJ2-5	few	TGTGCCAGCAGTGACTATGCGGCGGGGGGACGAGAGACCCAGTACTTC	CASSDYAAGGRETQYF
TRBD1	TRBV12-3/TRBV12-4	TRBJ1-2	few	TGTGCCAGCAGTTATAGGGGACAGGGCGGCTATGGCTACACCTTC	CASSYRGQGGYGYTF
TRBD2	TRBV5-5	TRBJ2-3	.	TGTGCCAGCAGCCGCACATCTAGCGGGGGGGCCAAAGATACGCAGTATTTT	CASSRTSSGGAKDTQYF
.	TRBV6-5	TRBJ2-7	.	TGTGCCAGCAGTTATTGGGGGGATGTCAGAAAAGGGTACGAGCAGTACTTC	CASSYWGDVRKGYEQYF
.	TRBV24-1	TRBJ2-1	.	TGTGCCACCAGTGCCCCGGGACGGGCCTACAATGAGCAGTTCTTC	CATSAPGRAYNEQFF
.	TRBV10-2	TRBJ2-4	.	TGTGCCAGCAGTGACCGGCCAAATCTAGCCAAAAACATTCAGTACTTC	CASSDRPNLAKNIQYF
.	TRBV19	TRBJ1-5	few	TGTGCCAGTACTACCCAGGGGTACAATCAGCCCCAGCATTTT	CASTTQGYNQPQHF
TRBD2	TRBV12-3/TRBV12-4	TRBJ2-3	few	TGTGCCAGCAGTATAGCGGGAGCTTCCGAGACGCAGTATTTT	CASSIAGASETQYF
.	TRBV4-3	TRBJ2-4	few	TGCGCCAGCAGCCAAGCCCAAACCCTGAACATTCAGTACTTC	CASSQAQTLNIQYF
TRBD2	TRBV20-1	TRBJ2-3	.	TGCAGTGCTAGAGATTGGAGGGAGGGGAGCACAGATACGCAGTATTTT	CSARDWREGSTDTQYF
TRBD1	TRBV20-1	TRBJ2-6	.	TGCAGTGCGTGGGGACAGGGGGCGTGCGGGGCCAACGTCCTGACTTTC	CSAWGQGACGANVLTF
TRBD1	TRBV5-1	TRBJ1-1	.	TGCGCCAGCACCCGGGACAGATCGAACACTGAAGCTTTCTTT	CASTRDRSNTEAFF
.	TRBV28	TRBJ1-1	few	TGTGCCAGCGGAAGCACTATCTCTGAAGCTTTCTTT	CASGSTISEAFF
.	TRBV20-1	TRBJ2-7	many	TGCAGTGTCCCGGGGGTCACCGGGAACCCCTACGAGCAGTACTTC	CSVPGVTGNPYEQYF
TRBD2	TRBV20-1	TRBJ2-3	few	TGCAGTGCTAGAGGGCTGCACAGTCGGGGGGGGCCAATAAGACAGAGCACAGATACGCAGTATTTT	CSARGLHSRGGPIRQSTDTQYF
.	TRBV5-6	TRBJ2-1	few	TGTGCCAGCAGCCCCACAGCCTCCCACTCCTACAATGAGCAGTTCTTC	CASSPTASHSYNEQFF
.	TRBV20-1	TRBJ1-2	few	TGCAGTGGGGCCAGGAATCTAGGTGGCTACACCTTC	CSGARNLGGYTF
.	TRBV6-5	TRBJ1-1	.	TGTGCCAGCAGTACTCTACAGGGTGGGAGGACTGAAGCTTTCTTT	CASSTLQGGRTEAFF
TRBD2	TRBV20-1	TRBJ2-7	.	TGCAGTGCTAGAGATGGACTAGCGGGAGACTACGAGCAGTACTTC	CSARDGLAGDYEQYF
TRBD2	TRBV20-1	TRBJ2-5	.	TGCAGTGCTCCGGGGATGGAGGGACTAAGGGGTGAGACCCAGTACTTC	CSAPGMEGLRGETQYF
TRBD1	TRBV20-1	TRBJ2-1	.	TGCAGTGCTAATCCGGGACAGACTTACAATGAGCAGTTCTTC	CSANPGQTYNEQFF
TRBD2	TRBV20-1	TRBJ2-3	few	TGCAGTGCTAGTCCGGGAGGGCCCCCAGATACGCAGTATTTT	CSASPGGPPDTQYF